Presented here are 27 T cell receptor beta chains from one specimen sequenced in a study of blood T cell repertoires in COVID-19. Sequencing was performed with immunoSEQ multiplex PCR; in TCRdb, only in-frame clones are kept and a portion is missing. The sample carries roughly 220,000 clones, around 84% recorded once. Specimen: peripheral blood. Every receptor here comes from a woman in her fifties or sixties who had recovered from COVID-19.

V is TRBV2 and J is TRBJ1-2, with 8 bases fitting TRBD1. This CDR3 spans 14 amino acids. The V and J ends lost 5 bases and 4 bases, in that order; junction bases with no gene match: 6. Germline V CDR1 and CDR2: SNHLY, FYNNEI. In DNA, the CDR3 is TGTGCCAGCAGTCCAGGGGGCGCGGGCTATGGCTACACCTTC. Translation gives CASSPGGAGYGYTF.

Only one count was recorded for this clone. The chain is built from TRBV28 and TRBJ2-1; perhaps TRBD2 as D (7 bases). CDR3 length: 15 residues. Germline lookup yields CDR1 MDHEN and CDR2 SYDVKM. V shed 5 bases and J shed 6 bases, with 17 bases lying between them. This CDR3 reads CASSPLRGGGNEQFF. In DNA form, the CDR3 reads TGTGCCAGCAGTCCCCTGCGGGGAGGGGGCAATGAGCAGTTCTTC.

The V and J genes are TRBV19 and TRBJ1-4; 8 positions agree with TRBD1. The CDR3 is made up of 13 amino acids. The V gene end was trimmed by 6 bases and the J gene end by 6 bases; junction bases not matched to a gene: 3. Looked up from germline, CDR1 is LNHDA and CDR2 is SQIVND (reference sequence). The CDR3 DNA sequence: TGTGCCAGTAGCAGGGGGCCCGATGAAAAACTGTTTTTT. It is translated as CASSRGPDEKLFF.

The CDR3 DNA reads TGTGCCAGCAGCCCCCCAGGGAACACTGAAGCTTTCTTT. Protein: CASSPPGNTEAFF. The chain links TRBV5-4 to TRBJ1-1; D unresolved. V shed 4 bases and J shed 1 base, with 8 bases lying between them. The CDR3 covers 13 residues. The germline V gene has CDR1 SGHNT and CDR2 YYREEE (reference sequence).

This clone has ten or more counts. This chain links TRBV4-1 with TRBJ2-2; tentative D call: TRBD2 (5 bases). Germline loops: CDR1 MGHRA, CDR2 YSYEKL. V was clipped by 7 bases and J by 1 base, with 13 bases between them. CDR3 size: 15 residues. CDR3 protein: CASKAGSGNTGELFF. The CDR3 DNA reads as TGCGCCAGCAAAGCTGGAAGCGGGAACACCGGGGAGCTGTTTTTT.

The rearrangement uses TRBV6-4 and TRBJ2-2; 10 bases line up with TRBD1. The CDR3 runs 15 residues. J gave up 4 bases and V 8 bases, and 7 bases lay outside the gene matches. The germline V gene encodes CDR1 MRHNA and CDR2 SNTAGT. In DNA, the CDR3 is TGTGCCAGCTCCCCTGGACAGGGGGTCACCGGGGAGCTGTTTTTT. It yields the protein CASSPGQGVTGELFF.

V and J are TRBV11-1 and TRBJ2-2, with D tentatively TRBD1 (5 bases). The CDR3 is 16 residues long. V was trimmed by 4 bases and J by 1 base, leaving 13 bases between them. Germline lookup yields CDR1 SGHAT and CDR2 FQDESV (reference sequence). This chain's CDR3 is CASSSPGWLNTGELFF. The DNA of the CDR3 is TGTGCCAGCAGCTCGCCAGGGTGGTTGAACACCGGGGAGCTGTTTTTT.

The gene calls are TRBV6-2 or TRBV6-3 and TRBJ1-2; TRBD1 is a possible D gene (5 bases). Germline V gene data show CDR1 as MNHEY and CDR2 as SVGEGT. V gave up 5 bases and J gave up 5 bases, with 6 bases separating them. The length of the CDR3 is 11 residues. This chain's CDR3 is CASSRGYGYTF. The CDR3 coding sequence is TGTGCCAGCAGTCGGGGGTATGGCTACACCTTC.

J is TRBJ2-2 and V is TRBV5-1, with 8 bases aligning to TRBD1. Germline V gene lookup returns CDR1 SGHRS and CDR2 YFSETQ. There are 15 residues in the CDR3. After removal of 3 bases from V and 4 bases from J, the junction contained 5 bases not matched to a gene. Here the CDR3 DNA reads TGCGCCAGCAGCTCCTCGACAGGGGCCACCGGGGAGCTGTTTTTT. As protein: CASSSSTGATGELFF. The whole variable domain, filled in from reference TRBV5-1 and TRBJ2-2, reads KAGVTQTPRYLIKTRGQQVTLSCSPISGHRSVSWYQQTPGQGLQFLFEYFSETQRNKGNFPGRFSGRQFSNSRSEMNVSTLELGDSALYLCASSSSTGATGELFFGEGSRLTVL.

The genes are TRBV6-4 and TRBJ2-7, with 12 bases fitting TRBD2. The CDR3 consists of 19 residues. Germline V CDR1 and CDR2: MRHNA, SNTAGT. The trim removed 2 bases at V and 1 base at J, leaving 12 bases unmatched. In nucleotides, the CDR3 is TGTGCCAGCAGTGACCCGGGACTAGCGGGCCTCGGGCAATCCTACGAGCAGTACTTC. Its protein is CASSDPGLAGLGQSYEQYF.

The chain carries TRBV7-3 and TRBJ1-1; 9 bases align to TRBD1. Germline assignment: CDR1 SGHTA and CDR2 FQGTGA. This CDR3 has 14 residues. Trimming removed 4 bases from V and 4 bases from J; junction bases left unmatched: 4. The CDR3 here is CASSSQGAATEAFF. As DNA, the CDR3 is TGTGCCAGCAGCTCACAGGGGGCCGCCACTGAAGCTTTCTTT.

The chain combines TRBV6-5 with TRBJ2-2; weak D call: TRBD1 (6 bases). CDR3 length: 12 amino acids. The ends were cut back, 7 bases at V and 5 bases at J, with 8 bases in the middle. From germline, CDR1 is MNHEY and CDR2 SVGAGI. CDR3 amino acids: CASTRGTGELFF. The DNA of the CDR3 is TGTGCCAGCACGAGGGGGACCGGGGAGCTGTTTTTT.

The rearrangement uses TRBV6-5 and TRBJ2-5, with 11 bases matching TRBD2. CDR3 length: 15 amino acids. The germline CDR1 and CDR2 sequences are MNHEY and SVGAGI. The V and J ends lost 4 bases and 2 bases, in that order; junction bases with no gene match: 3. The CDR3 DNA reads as TGTGCCAGCAGTTTTCCTAGCGGGGGGCAAGAGACCCAGTACTTC. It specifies CASSFPSGGQETQYF.

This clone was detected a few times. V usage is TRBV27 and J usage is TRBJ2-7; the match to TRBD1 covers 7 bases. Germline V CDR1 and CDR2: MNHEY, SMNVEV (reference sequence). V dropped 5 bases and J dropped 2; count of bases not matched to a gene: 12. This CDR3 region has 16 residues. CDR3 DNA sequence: TGTGCCAGCAGTCCAACTCCAGGGACAGTCGCCTACGAGCAGTACTTC. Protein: CASSPTPGTVAYEQYF.

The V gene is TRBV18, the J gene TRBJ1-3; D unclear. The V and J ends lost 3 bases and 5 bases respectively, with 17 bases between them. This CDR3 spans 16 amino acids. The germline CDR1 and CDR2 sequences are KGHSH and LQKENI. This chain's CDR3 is CASSPENLRHRNTIYF. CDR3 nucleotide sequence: TGTGCCAGCTCACCTGAAAATTTGAGGCATCGAAACACCATATATTTT.

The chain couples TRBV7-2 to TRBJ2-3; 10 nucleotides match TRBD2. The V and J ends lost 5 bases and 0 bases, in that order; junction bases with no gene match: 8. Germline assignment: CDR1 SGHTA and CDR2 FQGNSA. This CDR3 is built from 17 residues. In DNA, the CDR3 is TGTGCCAGCAGCCCCGGTAGCGGGGGGCCGAGCACAGATACGCAGTATTTT. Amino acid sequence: CASSPGSGGPSTDTQYF.

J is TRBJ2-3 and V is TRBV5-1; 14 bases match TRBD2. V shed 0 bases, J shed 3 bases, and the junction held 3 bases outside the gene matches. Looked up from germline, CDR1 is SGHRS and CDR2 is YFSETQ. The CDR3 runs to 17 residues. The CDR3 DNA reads TGCGCCAGCAGCTTGGGACTAGCGGGGGGGCTTACAGATACGCAGTATTTT. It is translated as CASSLGLAGGLTDTQYF.

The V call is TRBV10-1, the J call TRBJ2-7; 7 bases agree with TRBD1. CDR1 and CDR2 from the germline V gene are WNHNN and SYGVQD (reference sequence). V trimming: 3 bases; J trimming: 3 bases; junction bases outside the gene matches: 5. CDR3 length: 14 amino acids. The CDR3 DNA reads TGCGCCAGCAGTGAACAGGGGATTTACTACGAGCAGTACTTC. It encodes CASSEQGIYYEQYF.

CDR3 sequence (DNA): TGCGCCAGCAGTGTAGGCCAGGTTCCGGACAATGAGCAGTTCTTC. Encoded protein: CASSVGQVPDNEQFF. The V and J genes are TRBV10-1 and TRBJ2-1, with unresolved D. Deletions cut 4 bases from V and 5 bases from J, with 15 bases between. Germline V gene sequence: CDR1 WNHNN, CDR2 SYGVQD (reference sequence). The CDR3 has 15 amino acids.

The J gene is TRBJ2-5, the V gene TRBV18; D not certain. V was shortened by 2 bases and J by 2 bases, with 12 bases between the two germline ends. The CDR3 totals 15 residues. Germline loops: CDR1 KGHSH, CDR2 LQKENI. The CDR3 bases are TGTGCCAGCTCACCAGGCGGCGGAACACAAGAGACCCAGTACTTC. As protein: CASSPGGGTQETQYF.

CDR3 in DNA: TGTGCCAGCAGCTTATCCCAAACAGGGGGCGAACAGTTCTTC. Translated, it gives CASSLSQTGGEQFF. V usage is TRBV7-9 and J usage is TRBJ2-1; 9 bases fit TRBD1. With 2 bases clipped from V and 13 bases from J, the junction kept 9 bases outside the gene matches. The germline gives CDR1 SEHNR, CDR2 FQNEAQ (reference sequence). This CDR3 comprises 14 residues.

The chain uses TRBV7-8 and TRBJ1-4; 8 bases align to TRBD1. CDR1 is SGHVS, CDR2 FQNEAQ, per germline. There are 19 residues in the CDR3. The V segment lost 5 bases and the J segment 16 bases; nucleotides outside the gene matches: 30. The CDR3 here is CASSRGLAGGPPTWEETFF. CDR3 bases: TGTGCCAGCAGCCGAGGGTTGGCAGGGGGCCCTCCGACGTGGGAGGAAACGTTTTTT.

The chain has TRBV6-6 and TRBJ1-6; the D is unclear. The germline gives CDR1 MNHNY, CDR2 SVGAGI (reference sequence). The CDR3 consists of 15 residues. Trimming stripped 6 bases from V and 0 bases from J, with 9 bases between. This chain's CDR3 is CASSPSSSYNSPLHF. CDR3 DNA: TGTGCCAGCAGCCCTAGCAGCTCCTATAATTCACCCCTCCACTTT.

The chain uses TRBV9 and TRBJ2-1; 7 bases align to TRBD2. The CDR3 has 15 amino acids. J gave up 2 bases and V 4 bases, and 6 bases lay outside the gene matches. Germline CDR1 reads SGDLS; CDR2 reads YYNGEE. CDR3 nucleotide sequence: TGTGCCAGCAGCTCGCGGGGGATTACCTACAATGAGCAGTTCTTC. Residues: CASSSRGITYNEQFF.

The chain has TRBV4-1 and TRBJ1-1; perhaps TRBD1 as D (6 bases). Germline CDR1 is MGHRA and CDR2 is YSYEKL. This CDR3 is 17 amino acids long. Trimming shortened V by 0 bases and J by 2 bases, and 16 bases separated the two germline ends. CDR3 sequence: CASSQEGPGAVNTEAFF. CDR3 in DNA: TGCGCCAGCAGCCAAGAGGGGCCAGGGGCCGTAAACACTGAAGCTTTCTTT.

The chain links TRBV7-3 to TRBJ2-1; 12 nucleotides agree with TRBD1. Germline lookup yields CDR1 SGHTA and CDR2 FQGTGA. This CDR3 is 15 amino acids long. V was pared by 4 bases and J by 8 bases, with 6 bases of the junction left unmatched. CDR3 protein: CASSSGQGAPHEQFF. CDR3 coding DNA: TGTGCCAGCAGCTCGGGACAGGGGGCGCCCCATGAGCAGTTCTTC.

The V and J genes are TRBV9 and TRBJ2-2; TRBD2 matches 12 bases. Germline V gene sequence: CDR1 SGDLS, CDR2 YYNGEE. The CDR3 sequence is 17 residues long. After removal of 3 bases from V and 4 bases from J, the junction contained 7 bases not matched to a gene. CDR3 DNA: TGTGCCAGCAGCGAGAGGACTAGCGGGGCGGTCACCGGGGAGCTGTTTTTT. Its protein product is CASSERTSGAVTGELFF.